This T cell receptor beta chain derives from a study of T cell repertoires in cytomegalovirus infection. Study background: In public TCR beta signatures, there were indications of both CMV infection and matching HLA type. Points from the study as a whole: There were HLA-C-restricted CMV-specific TCR beta clonotypes dominating the ex vivo response. Carriers of CMV and the relevant HLA type were discriminated by public TCR beta frequency.

Germline V gene lookup returns CDR1 SGHTA and CDR2 FQGNSA. The CDR3 runs to 15 residues. V gave up 2 bases and J gave up 0 bases, with 8 bases separating them. This clonotype has ten or more counts. Its matching antigen is unknown. Each CDR3 protein is one row after TCRdb ran MiXCR on the reads. The table lists approximately 71,000 distinct CDR3 sequences, about 4% of them singletons, with about 22% in the top ten. Material for sequencing was PBMCs. This sequence joins TRBV7-2 and TRBJ2-1; D is unresolved. The sequence was collected from a human donor in good health (CMV status not recorded). Some clones in this sample may be carry-over from other donors' samples. CDR3 DNA sequence: TGTGCCAGCAGCTTACTTGGAAGCTCCTACAATGAGCAGTTCTTC. This translates into CASSLLGSSYNEQFF.